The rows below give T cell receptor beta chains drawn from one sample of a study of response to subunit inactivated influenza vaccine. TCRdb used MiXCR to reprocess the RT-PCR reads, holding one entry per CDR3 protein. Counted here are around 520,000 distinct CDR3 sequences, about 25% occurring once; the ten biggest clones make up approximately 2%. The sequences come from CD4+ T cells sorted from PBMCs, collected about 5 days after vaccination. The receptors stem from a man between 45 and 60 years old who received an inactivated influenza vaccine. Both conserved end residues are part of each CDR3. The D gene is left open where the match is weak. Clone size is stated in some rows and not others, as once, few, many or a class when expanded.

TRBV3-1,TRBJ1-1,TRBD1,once,TGTGCCAGCAGCCCGACAGGGAAGTCGCACACTGAAGCTTTCTTT,CASSPTGKSHTEAFF
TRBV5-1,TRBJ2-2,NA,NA,TGCGCCAGCAGCAGCGGACAGAAGGCCGGGGAGCTGTTTTTT,CASSSGQKAGELFF
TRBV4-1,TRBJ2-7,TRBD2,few,TGCGCCAGCAGCCAAATTGTGCGGGGGGGCTACGAGCAGTACTTC,CASSQIVRGGYEQYF
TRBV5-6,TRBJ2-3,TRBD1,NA,TGTGCCAGCAGCGGACGCAACAGGGGAGATACGCAGTATTTT,CASSGRNRGDTQYF
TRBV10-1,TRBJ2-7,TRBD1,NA,TGCGCCAGCACCCGGACAGGGAGACGCTACGAGCAGTACTTC,CASTRTGRRYEQYF
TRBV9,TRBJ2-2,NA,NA,TGTGCCAGCAGCGTAGGTGGGCAGGGGATGGCCGGGGAGCTGTTTTTT,CASSVGGQGMAGELFF
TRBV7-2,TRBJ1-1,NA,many,TGTGCCAGCAGCTTAAGTGGCTTAAACACTGAAGCTTTCTTT,CASSLSGLNTEAFF
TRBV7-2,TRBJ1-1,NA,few,TGTGCCAGCAGCACTCTAAGAGCTGAAGCTTTCTTT,CASSTLRAEAFF
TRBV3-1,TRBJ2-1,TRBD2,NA,TGTGCCAGCAGCCAATATGGACTAGCGGGAAGGGATGAGCAGTTCTTC,CASSQYGLAGRDEQFF
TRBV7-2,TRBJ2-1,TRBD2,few,TGTGCCAGCAGCCCTAGAGCGGGGAGAGGTGAGCAGTTCTTC,CASSPRAGRGEQFF
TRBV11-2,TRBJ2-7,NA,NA,TGTGCCAGCAGCTTAAGGGAGGTTGGGGGGTCCTCCTACGAGCAGTACTTC,CASSLREVGGSSYEQYF
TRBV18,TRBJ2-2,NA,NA,TGTGCCAGCTCACCATTGACAGCCACCGGGGAGCTGTTTTTT,CASSPLTATGELFF
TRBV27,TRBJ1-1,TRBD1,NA,TGTGCCAGCAGTTGGACAGGGGGCTGGGGCACTGAAGCTTTCTTT,CASSWTGGWGTEAFF
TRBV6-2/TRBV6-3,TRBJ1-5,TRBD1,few,TGTGCCAGCAACGACAGGGCCTATCAGCCCCAGCATTTT,CASNDRAYQPQHF
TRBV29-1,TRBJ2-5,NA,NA,TGCAGCACCACAGTGAACCAAGAGACCCAGTACTTC,CSTTVNQETQYF
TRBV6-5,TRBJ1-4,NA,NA,TGTGCCAGCAGTTCATGGGGGGCGGCCGGTGAAAAACTGTTTTTT,CASSSWGAAGEKLFF
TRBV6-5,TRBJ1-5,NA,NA,TGTGCCAGCAGTTACGGGGACCTTTCCAATCAGCCCCAGCATTTT,CASSYGDLSNQPQHF
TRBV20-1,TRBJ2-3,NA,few,TGCAGTGCTAGAGATTTACAGGGCCAATACCAGCGAGATACGCAGTATTTT,CSARDLQGQYQRDTQYF
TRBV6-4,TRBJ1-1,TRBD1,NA,TGTGCCAGCAGCCTGGACAGGGGCTCTGAAGCTTTCTTT,CASSLDRGSEAFF
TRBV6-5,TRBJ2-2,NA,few,TGTGCCAGCAGTTCTCTGCCGAACACCGGGGAGCTGTTTTTT,CASSSLPNTGELFF